This T cell receptor beta chain appears in the sequencing data of a study of blood T cell repertoires in COVID-19. Across the study: Whether acute or convalescent, the COVID-19 samples came from the United States, Italy and Spain.

Methods used by the authors: Estimation of nucleated cell counts was performed using reference gene primer amplification. Clones were sequenced by immunoSEQ multiplex PCR, and TCRdb holds only the in-frame ones, with some missing. V and J calls and clone size are those listed in that table; D and trimming were worked out from the DNA. The sample shows roughly 180,000 clones, 80% of them seen only once. This study enrolled people aged about 18 to 90 from about two dozen US geographic areas. Individuals in the exposed group had encountered a COVID-19 case within 2 weeks preceding study entry. Germline CDR1 and CDR2: SGHKS and YYEKEE (reference sequence). V dropped 0 bases and J dropped 4; count of bases not matched to a gene: 10. The CDR3 is made up of 17 amino acids.

Material: PBMCs or T cells enriched from blood (not recorded which). The chain uses TRBV5-5 and TRBJ1-2; 9 bases line up with TRBD1. The receptor comes from a man between 60 and 70 years old who had been exposed to COVID-19. The CDR3 spells CASSLGEGQGIGYGYTF. CDR3 in DNA: TGTGCCAGCAGCTTGGGGGAGGGACAGGGAATCGGCTATGGCTACACCTTC.